Listed below are T cell receptor beta chains from one sample, sequenced in a study of T cell responses to AZD1222 COVID-19 vaccine. Using immunoSEQ multiplex PCR, the repertoire was profiled, and TCRdb retains in-frame clones only, with some absent. Altogether 130,000 to 150,000 clones are present, around 93% being singletons, with the ten largest covering roughly 3.1%. The material was peripheral blood, obtained on day 0 of AZD1222 vaccination. The receptors here all came from an adult in good health. Both conserved end residues are part of each CDR3. A D gene is named only where the DNA matches it firmly. Clone size is given for some rows only: seen once, a few or many times, or a class if the clone is expanded.

.	TRBV6-2/TRBV6-3	TRBD2	TRBJ2-1	CASSLAGQYNEQFF	TGTGCCAGCAGCCTAGCGGGCCAATACAATGAGCAGTTCTTC
.	TRBV5-1	.	TRBJ2-6	CASRRGRASGANVLTF	TGCGCCAGCAGGAGGGGCCGGGCCTCTGGGGCCAACGTCCTGACTTTC
once	TRBV24-1	TRBD2	TRBJ2-1	CATSGTSGYNEQFF	TGTGCCACCTCCGGGACTAGCGGCTACAATGAGCAGTTCTTC
.	TRBV6-2/TRBV6-3	.	TRBJ1-2	CASSYPGQPYGYTF	TGTGCCAGCAGTTACCCGGGACAACCTTATGGCTACACCTTC
.	TRBV12-5	TRBD2	TRBJ2-7	CASGLLLAGEGEQYF	TGTGCTAGTGGTTTGCTACTAGCGGGAGAAGGGGAGCAGTACTTC
.	TRBV7-9	TRBD1	TRBJ2-1	CASSFRVWGTVEHPNEQFF	TGTGCCAGCAGCTTTAGAGTCTGGGGGACAGTGGAACACCCCAATGAGCAGTTCTTC
.	TRBV11-2	.	TRBJ1-5	CASSSGGQPQHF	TGTGCCAGCAGCTCGGGTGGTCAGCCCCAGCATTTT
.	TRBV28	.	TRBJ2-4	CASSTPGVARNIQYF	TGTGCCAGCAGTACTCCGGGAGTTGCCCGGAACATTCAGTACTTC
.	TRBV12-5	.	TRBJ2-7	CASGLVTYEQYF	TGTGCTAGTGGTTTGGTTACGTACGAGCAGTACTTC
once	TRBV27	TRBD2	TRBJ2-1	CASSLSVGLAGDNEQFF	TGTGCCAGCAGTTTATCGGTTGGACTAGCGGGAGACAATGAGCAGTTCTTC
once	TRBV5-1	TRBD1	TRBJ2-7	CASSPLTGGEQYF	TGCGCCAGCAGCCCACTGACAGGGGGCGAGCAGTACTTC
.	TRBV19	.	TRBJ2-7	CASSAQSGYEQYF	TGTGCCAGTAGTGCCCAGTCAGGCTACGAGCAGTACTTC
.	TRBV9	TRBD1	TRBJ1-1	CASSVDTGVGTEAFF	TGTGCCAGCAGCGTAGATACAGGGGTAGGCACTGAAGCTTTCTTT
.	TRBV6-5	.	TRBJ1-1	CASSRMNTEAFF	TGTGCCAGCAGCAGAATGAACACTGAAGCTTTCTTT
.	TRBV2	.	TRBJ1-2	CASSEYGAREYGYTF	TGTGCCAGCAGTGAATACGGGGCCAGAGAGTATGGCTACACCTTC
once	TRBV7-9	.	TRBJ1-5	CASTWGPNQPQHF	TGTGCCAGTACCTGGGGGCCCAATCAGCCCCAGCATTTT
.	TRBV6-4	.	TRBJ2-4	CASSDWDVRGIQYF	TGTGCCAGCAGTGATTGGGACGTAAGAGGGATTCAGTACTTC
.	TRBV24-1	.	TRBJ1-5	CATRTAATRVRNQPQHF	TGTGCCACCAGGACTGCAGCCACCCGGGTTCGCAATCAGCCCCAGCATTTT
.	TRBV6-2/TRBV6-3	.	TRBJ2-2	CASSYRGNTGELFF	TGTGCCAGCAGTTACAGGGGGAACACCGGGGAGCTGTTTTTT
.	TRBV11-3	TRBD1	TRBJ2-7	CASSANRGSTYEQYF	TGTGCCAGCAGCGCTAACAGGGGTTCTACCTACGAGCAGTACTTC
few	TRBV11-2	.	TRBJ1-1	CASSLYPRSGDQAFF	TGTGCCAGCAGCCTCTACCCTCGGTCGGGGGACCAAGCTTTCTTT
.	TRBV6-6	.	TRBJ1-6	CASSYGEGSPLHF	TGTGCCAGCAGTTATGGGGAGGGCTCACCCCTCCACTTT
.	TRBV6-2/TRBV6-3	.	TRBJ2-7	CASSYAVSYEQYF	TGTGCCAGCAGTTACGCTGTGTCCTACGAGCAGTACTTC
once	TRBV4-1	.	TRBJ2-1	CASSRLRAAYNEQFF	TGCGCCAGCAGCCGTCTCCGTGCCGCCTACAATGAGCAGTTCTTC